A single sample is the source of the 5 T cell receptor beta chains below, sequenced in a study of CD8 T cells in ankylosing spondylitis. TCRdb called the 5' RACE reads again in MiXCR, with one record for every CDR3 protein. The table has 220,000 or so distinct CDR3 sequences, about 10% seen once. Sequencing was carried out using blood, either unsorted or a sorted T cell fraction (not recorded which). The origin of the receptors is a male donor with ankylosing spondylitis or in good health (not recorded which).

The chain couples TRBV5-1 to TRBJ2-3; 10 bases map to TRBD2. This CDR3 has 16 amino acids. J lost 2 bases, V lost 4 bases, and 7 bases had no gene match. Germline V lookup: CDR1 SGHRS, CDR2 YFSETQ. The CDR3 DNA is TGCGCCAGCAGCGATCTACTAGCGGGGAACACAGATACGCAGTATTTT. This translates into CASSDLLAGNTDTQYF.

There are many counts of this clonotype. This sequence joins TRBV5-1 and TRBJ2-1, with TRBD2 matching 14 bases. The CDR3 loop spans 18 amino acids. Germline-derived CDR1 and CDR2 are SGHRS and YFSETQ. V lost 4 bases and J lost 1; bases outside the gene matches: 7. The DNA for the CDR3 is TGCGCCAGCAGCCCCGGACTAGCGGGGGGACGATCCTACAATGAGCAGTTCTTC. It translates to CASSPGLAGGRSYNEQFF.

This clonotype was seen only a few times. V and J are TRBV12-3 or TRBV12-4 and TRBJ2-5, with D possibly being TRBD2 (6 bases). V was pared by 3 bases and J by 2 bases, with 19 bases between. The CDR3 length is 17 residues. CDR3 amino acids: CASSFGPSARGQETQYF. In nucleotides, the CDR3 is TGTGCCAGCAGTTTCGGCCCATCGGCGCGGGGACAAGAGACCCAGTACTTC.

The sample holds many counts of this clonotype. The chain is built from TRBV5-1 and TRBJ2-7; TRBD2 matches 8 bases. Germline V CDR1 and CDR2: SGHRS, YFSETQ. CDR3 length: 15 residues. The V segment lost 3 bases and the J segment 2 bases; nucleotides outside the gene matches: 7. As DNA, the CDR3 is TGCGCCAGCAGCTCGGGAGGGCGGCAAACCTACGAGCAGTACTTC. Translation gives CASSSGGRQTYEQYF.

This clonotype was counted a few times. This chain uses TRBV12-3 or TRBV12-4 with TRBJ2-7, with 15 bases identical to TRBD2. With V trimmed by 5 bases and J by 0 bases, 5 bases remained unmatched. The CDR3 length is 17 residues. In nucleotides, the CDR3 is TGTGCCAGCAGTCCCGGGACTAGCGGGGGGTACTCCTACGAGCAGTACTTC. Its translation: CASSPGTSGGYSYEQYF.